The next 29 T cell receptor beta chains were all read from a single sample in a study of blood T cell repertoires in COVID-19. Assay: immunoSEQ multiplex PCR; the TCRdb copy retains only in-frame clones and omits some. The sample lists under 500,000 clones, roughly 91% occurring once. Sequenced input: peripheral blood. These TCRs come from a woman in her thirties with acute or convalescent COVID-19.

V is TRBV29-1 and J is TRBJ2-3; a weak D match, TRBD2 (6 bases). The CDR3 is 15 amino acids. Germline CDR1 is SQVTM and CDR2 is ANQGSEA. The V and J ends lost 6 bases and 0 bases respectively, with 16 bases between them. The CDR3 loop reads CSVVVAGRSTDTQYF. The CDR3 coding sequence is TGCAGCGTCGTCGTGGCGGGGAGGAGCACAGATACGCAGTATTTT.

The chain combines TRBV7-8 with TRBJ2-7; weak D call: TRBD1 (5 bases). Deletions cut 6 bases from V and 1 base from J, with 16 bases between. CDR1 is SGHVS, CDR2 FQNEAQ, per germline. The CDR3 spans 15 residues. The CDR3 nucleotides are TGTGCCAGCAGTTCCCCGGACAAGGTTTCCTACGAGCAGTACTTC. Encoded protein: CASSSPDKVSYEQYF.

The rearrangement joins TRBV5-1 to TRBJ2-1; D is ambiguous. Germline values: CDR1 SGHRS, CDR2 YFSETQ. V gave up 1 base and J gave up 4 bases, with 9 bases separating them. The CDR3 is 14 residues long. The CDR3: CASSLSPGYNEQFF. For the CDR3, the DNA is TGCGCCAGCAGCTTGTCTCCAGGATACAATGAGCAGTTCTTC.

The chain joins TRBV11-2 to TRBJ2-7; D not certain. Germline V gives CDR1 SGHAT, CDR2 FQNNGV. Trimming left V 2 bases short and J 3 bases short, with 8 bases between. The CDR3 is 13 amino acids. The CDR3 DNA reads TGTGCCAGCAGCTTAATCAGAAACTACGAGCAGTACTTC. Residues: CASSLIRNYEQYF.

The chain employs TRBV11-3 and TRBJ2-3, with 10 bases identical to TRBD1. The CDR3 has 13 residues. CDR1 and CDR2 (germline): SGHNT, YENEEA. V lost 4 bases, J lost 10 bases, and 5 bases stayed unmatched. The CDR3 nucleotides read TGTGCCAGCAGCTCGGGACAGGGGACGGCGCAGTATTTT. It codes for CASSSGQGTAQYF.

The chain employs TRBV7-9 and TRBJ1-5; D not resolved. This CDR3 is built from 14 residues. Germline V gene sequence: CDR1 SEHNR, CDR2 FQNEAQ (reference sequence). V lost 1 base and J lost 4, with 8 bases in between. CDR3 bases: TGTGCCAGCAGCTTAGGTGGGAGAAATCAGCCCCAGCATTTT. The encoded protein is CASSLGGRNQPQHF.

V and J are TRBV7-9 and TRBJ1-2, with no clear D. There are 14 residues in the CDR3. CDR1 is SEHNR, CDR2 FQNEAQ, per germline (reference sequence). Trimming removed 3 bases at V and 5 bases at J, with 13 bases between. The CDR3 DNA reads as TGTGCCAGCAGCTTGGCATGGAGGGAGTATGGCTACACCTTC. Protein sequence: CASSLAWREYGYTF.

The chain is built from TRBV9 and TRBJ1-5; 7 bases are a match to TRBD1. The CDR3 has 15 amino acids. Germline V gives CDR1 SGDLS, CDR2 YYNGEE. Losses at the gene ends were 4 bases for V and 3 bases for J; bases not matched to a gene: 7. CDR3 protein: CASSPGDSYNQPQHF. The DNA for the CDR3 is TGTGCCAGCAGCCCCGGGGACAGTTACAATCAGCCCCAGCATTTT.

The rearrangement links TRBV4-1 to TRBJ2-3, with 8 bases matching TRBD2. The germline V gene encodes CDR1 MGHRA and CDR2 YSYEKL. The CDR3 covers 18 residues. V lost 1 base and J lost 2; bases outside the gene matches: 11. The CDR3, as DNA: TGCGCCAGCAGCCAAGTAAGGGCGGGGGGCACTTCCACAGATACGCAGTATTTT. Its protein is CASSQVRAGGTSTDTQYF.

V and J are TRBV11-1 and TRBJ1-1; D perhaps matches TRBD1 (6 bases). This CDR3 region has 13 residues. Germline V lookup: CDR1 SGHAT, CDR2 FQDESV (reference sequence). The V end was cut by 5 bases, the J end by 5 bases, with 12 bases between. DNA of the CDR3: TGTGCCAGCAGCGGATTCAGGGGAACTGAAGCTTTCTTT. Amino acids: CASSGFRGTEAFF.

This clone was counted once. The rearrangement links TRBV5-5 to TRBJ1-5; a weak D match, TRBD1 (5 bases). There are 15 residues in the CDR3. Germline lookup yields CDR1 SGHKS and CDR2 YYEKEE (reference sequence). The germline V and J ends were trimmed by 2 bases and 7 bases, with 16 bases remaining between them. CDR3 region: CASSFFPGVGQPQHF. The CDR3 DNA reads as TGTGCCAGCAGCTTCTTCCCGGGGGTGGGACAGCCCCAGCATTTT.

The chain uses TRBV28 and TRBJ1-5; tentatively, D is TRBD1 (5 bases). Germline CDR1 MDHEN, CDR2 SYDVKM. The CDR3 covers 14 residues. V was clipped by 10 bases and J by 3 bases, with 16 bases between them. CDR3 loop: CATTDGGNNQPQHF. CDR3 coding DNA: TGTGCCACCACAGACGGGGGGAACAATCAGCCCCAGCATTTT.

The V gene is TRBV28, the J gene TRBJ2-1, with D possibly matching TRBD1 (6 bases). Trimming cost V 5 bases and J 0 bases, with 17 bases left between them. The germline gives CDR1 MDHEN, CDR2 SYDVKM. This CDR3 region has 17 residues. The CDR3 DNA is TGTGCCAGCAGTACATACGCCGGGACAAACTCCTACAATGAGCAGTTCTTC. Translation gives CASSTYAGTNSYNEQFF.

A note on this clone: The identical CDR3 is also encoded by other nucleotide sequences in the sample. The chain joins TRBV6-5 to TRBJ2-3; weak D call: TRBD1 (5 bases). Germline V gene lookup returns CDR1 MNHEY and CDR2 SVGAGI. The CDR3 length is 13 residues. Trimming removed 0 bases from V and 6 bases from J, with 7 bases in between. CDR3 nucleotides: TGTGCCAGCAGTTACTCACCAGGGGATACGCAGTATTTT. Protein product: CASSYSPGDTQYF.

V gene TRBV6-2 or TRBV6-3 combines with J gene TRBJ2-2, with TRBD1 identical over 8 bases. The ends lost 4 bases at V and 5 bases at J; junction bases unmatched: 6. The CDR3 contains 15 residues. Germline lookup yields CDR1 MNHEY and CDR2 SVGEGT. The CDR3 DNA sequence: TGTGCCAGCAGTTTTAGGACAGGGAGAACCGGGGAGCTGTTTTTT. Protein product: CASSFRTGRTGELFF.

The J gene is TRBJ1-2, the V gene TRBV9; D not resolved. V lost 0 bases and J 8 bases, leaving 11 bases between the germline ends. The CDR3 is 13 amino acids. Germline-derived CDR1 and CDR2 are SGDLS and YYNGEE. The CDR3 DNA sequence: TGTGCCAGCAGCGTAGGAAAGGGAGGCGGCTACACCTTC. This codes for CASSVGKGGGYTF. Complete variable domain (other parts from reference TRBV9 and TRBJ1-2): DSGVTQTPKHLITATGQRVTLRCSPRSGDLSVYWYQQSLDQGLQFLIQYYNGEERAKGNILERFSAQQFPDLHSELNLSSLELGDSALYFCASSVGKGGGYTFGSGTRLTVV.

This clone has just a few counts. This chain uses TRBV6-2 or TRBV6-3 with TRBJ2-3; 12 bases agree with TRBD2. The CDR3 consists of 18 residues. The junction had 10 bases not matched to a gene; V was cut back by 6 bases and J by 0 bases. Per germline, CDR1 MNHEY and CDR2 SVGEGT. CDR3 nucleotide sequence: TGTGCCAGCAGCGCACGACTAGCGGGGGCCCTTAGCACAGATACGCAGTATTTT. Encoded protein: CASSARLAGALSTDTQYF.

CDR3 coding DNA: TGTGCCAGCAGTGAAGATCAGGGGGCGGGCTACGAGCAGTACTTC. It is translated as CASSEDQGAGYEQYF. This sequence joins TRBV6-1 and TRBJ2-7, with 8 positions matching TRBD1. This CDR3 has 15 residues. J was trimmed by 3 bases and V by 1 base; bases with no gene match: 5. Germline CDR1 and CDR2: MNHNS and SASEGT.

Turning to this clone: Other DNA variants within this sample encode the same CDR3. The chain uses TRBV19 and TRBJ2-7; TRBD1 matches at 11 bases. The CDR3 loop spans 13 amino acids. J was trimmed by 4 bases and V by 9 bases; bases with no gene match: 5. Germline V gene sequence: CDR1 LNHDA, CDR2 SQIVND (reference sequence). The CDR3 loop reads CASGTGGSYEQYF. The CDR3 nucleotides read TGTGCCAGCGGGACAGGGGGATCTTACGAGCAGTACTTC. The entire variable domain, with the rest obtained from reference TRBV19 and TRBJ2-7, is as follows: DGGITQSPKYLFRKEGQNVTLSCEQNLNHDAMYWYRQDPGQGLRLIYYSQIVNDFQKGDIAEGYSVSREKKESFPLTVTSAQKNPTAFYLCASGTGGSYEQYFGPGTRLTVT.

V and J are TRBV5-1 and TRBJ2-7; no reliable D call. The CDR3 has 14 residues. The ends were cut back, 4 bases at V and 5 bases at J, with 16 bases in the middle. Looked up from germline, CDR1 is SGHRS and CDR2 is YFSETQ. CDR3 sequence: CASSPGAGSHEQYF. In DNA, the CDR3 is TGCGCCAGCAGCCCAGGTGCAGGTTCCCACGAGCAGTACTTC.

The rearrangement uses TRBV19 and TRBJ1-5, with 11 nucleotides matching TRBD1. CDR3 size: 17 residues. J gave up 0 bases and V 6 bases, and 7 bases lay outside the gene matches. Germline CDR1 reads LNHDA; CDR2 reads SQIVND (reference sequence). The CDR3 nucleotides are TGTGCCAGTAGAGCCGGGACAGGGGGTAATAGCAATCAGCCCCAGCATTTT. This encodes CASRAGTGGNSNQPQHF.

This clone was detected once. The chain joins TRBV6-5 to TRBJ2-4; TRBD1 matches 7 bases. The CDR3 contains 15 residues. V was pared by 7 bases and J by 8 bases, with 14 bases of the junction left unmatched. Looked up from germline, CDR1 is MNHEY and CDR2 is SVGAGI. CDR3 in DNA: TGTGCCAGCAATCGCACACCCCAGGGGGTGGACATTCAGTACTTC. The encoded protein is CASNRTPQGVDIQYF.

CDR3 residues: CASSTHHFRTGSNTGELFF. The CDR3 DNA sequence: TGTGCCAGCAGCACACACCATTTTAGGACAGGGTCGAACACCGGGGAGCTGTTTTTT. The rearrangement uses TRBV28 and TRBJ2-2, with 8 bases that match TRBD1. The J segment lost 0 bases and the V segment lost 6 bases, leaving 15 bases of the junction unmatched. Germline loops: CDR1 MDHEN, CDR2 SYDVKM. The CDR3 consists of 19 residues.

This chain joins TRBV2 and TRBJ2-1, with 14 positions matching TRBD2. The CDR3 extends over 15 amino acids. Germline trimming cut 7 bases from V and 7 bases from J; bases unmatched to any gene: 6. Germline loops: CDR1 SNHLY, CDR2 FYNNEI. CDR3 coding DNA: TGTGCCAGCACCCGACTAGCGGGGGGGCCTAATGAGCAGTTCTTC. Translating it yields CASTRLAGGPNEQFF.

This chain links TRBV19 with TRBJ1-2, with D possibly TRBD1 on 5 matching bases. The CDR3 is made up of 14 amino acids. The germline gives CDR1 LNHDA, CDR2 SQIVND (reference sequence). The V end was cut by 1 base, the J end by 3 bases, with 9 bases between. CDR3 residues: CASSIAGSYYGYTF. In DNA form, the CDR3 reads TGTGCCAGTAGTATAGCAGGGTCCTACTATGGCTACACCTTC.

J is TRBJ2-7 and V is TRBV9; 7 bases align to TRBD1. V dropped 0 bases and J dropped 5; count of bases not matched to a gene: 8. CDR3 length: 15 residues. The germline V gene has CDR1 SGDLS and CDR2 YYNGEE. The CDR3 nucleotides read TGTGCCAGCAGCGTAGCTTTGGACAGGTATAACGAGCAGTACTTC. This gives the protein CASSVALDRYNEQYF.

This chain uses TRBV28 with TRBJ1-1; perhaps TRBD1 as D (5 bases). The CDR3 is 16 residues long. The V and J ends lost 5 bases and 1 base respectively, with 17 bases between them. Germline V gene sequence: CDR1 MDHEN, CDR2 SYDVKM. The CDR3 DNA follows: TGTGCCAGCAGTCCCAGGGTGTATTCGGGGAACACTGAAGCTTTCTTT. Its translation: CASSPRVYSGNTEAFF.

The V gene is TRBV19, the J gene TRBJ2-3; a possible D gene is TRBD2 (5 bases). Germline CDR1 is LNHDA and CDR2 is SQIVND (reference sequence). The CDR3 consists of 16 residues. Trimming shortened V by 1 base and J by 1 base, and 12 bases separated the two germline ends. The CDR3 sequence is CASSIAPGSRTDTQYF. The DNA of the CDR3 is TGTGCCAGTAGTATAGCTCCGGGGTCCCGCACAGATACGCAGTATTTT.

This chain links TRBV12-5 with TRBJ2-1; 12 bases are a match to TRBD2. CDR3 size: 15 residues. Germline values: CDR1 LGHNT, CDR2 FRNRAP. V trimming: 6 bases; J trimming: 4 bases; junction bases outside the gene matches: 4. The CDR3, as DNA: TGTGCTAGTGGCACAGGGACTAGCGGGTACAATGAGCAGTTCTTC. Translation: CASGTGTSGYNEQFF.